The 19 T cell receptor beta chains given below trace back to one sample, sequenced in a study of long-term antiretroviral therapy in people with HIV. Running of the v3.0 immunoSEQ assay took place at survey level. Sequenced by immunoSEQ multiplex PCR; TCRdb stores in-frame clones only, minus some. The data show 40,000 to 45,000 clones, nearly 95% seen once. The input for sequencing was unsorted PBMCs, taken 3.7 years after starting antiretroviral therapy. The receptors originated from a woman between 45 and 65 years old with HIV.

V and J are TRBV6-1 and TRBJ2-1, with a tentative D call TRBD1 (5 bases). There are 13 residues in the CDR3. V was clipped by 6 bases and J by 6 bases, with 12 bases between them. Germline V gene sequence: CDR1 MNHNS, CDR2 SASEGT. CDR3 loop: CASSIDSSNEQFF. The CDR3 coding sequence is TGTGCCAGCAGCATTGACAGCTCCAATGAGCAGTTCTTC.

The V call is TRBV4-1, the J call TRBJ2-1; D may be TRBD1 or TRBD2 (6 bases each). The CDR3 length is 16 residues. Trimming took 1 base from V and 12 from J, leaving 22 bases between them. CDR1 is MGHRA, CDR2 YSYEKL, per germline. The CDR3 DNA sequence: TGCGCCAGCAGCCAAGTAGCGGACAGCCGTGGGGGTGGGCAGTTCTTC. This codes for CASSQVADSRGGGQFF.

The chain carries TRBV5-6 and TRBJ2-2; D uncertain. There are 13 residues in the CDR3. The V gene lost 4 bases and the J gene lost 5 bases, with 9 bases spanning the gap. Germline lookup yields CDR1 SGHDT and CDR2 YYEEEE. CDR3 loop: CASSKIATGELFF. The DNA for the CDR3 is TGTGCCAGCAGCAAAATAGCTACCGGGGAGCTGTTTTTT.

The chain employs TRBV14 and TRBJ1-5; D unclear. Germline CDR1 SGHDN, CDR2 FVKESK. V shed 4 bases and J shed 11 bases, with 21 bases lying between them. This CDR3 has 15 amino acids. In nucleotides, the CDR3 is TGTGCCAGCAGCCCCCCTGTTAGGCGTGTTGTAGCCCAGCATTTT. It translates to CASSPPVRRVVAQHF.

The V gene is TRBV11-1, the J gene TRBJ2-5, with a possible D match to TRBD1 (5 bases). The germline CDR1 and CDR2 sequences are SGHAT and FQDESV (reference sequence). Trimming removed 8 bases at V and 4 bases at J, with 20 bases between. The length of the CDR3 is 15 residues. This CDR3 is CASGFLPGFLETQYF. The CDR3 DNA follows: TGTGCCAGCGGATTCCTACCAGGGTTTTTAGAGACCCAGTACTTC.

The V call is TRBV7-2, the J call TRBJ2-3, with TRBD1 matching over 7 bases. The CDR3 is 14 residues long. Germline V gene sequence: CDR1 SGHTA, CDR2 FQGNSA. Trimming cost V 2 bases and J 5 bases; bases outside gene matches: 4. The chain's CDR3 is CASSLRGREDTQYF. CDR3 bases: TGTGCCAGCAGCTTAAGGGGGCGCGAAGATACGCAGTATTTT.

V gene TRBV5-8 combines with J gene TRBJ2-3, with D possibly matching TRBD1 (5 bases). The CDR3 runs to 16 residues. V lost 3 bases and J lost 0, with 14 bases in between. Germline lookup yields CDR1 SGHTS and CDR2 YDEGEE. The DNA for the CDR3 is TGTGCCAGCAGCTCCCTTTGGGGCCTGAGCACAGATACGCAGTATTTT. Its protein is CASSSLWGLSTDTQYF.

The rearrangement uses TRBV5-1 and TRBJ1-1; perhaps TRBD1 as D (6 bases). Germline loops: CDR1 SGHRS, CDR2 YFSETQ. CDR3 length: 14 residues. V lost 4 bases and J 1 base, leaving 11 bases between the germline ends. The CDR3 DNA reads as TGCGCCAGCAGCCACATACAGGGGAACACTGAAGCTTTCTTT. Encoded protein: CASSHIQGNTEAFF.

The V gene is TRBV11-2, the J gene TRBJ1-2, with D possibly being TRBD1 (5 bases). There are 15 residues in the CDR3. Germline assignment: CDR1 SGHAT and CDR2 FQNNGV. Trimming stripped 3 bases from V and 3 bases from J, with 14 bases between. CDR3 sequence reads: CASSLRGEPYYGYTF. CDR3 in DNA: TGTGCCAGCAGCTTGAGGGGTGAACCCTACTATGGCTACACCTTC.

The V gene is TRBV7-6, the J gene TRBJ2-2, with D hard to call. Germline V gene sequence: CDR1 SGHVS, CDR2 FNYEAQ. Trimming removed 1 base at V and 6 bases at J, with 6 bases between. The CDR3 contains 13 residues. CDR3 nucleotide sequence: TGTGCCAGCAGCTTAGACGGATCCGGGGAGCTGTTTTTT. The encoded protein is CASSLDGSGELFF.

V gene TRBV30 combines with J gene TRBJ1-3, with TRBD1 matching over 7 bases. Germline loops: CDR1 GTSNPN, CDR2 SVGIG (reference sequence). The V segment lost 2 bases and the J segment 0 bases; nucleotides outside the gene matches: 1. CDR3 length: 14 amino acids. The CDR3: CAWSRDSSGNTIYF. CDR3 DNA sequence: TGTGCCTGGAGTAGGGACAGCTCTGGAAACACCATATATTTT.

The chain employs TRBV2 and TRBJ1-2; 9 nucleotides agree with TRBD1. V shed 5 bases, J shed 2 bases, and the junction held 3 bases outside the gene matches. CDR1 is SNHLY, CDR2 FYNNEI, per germline. This CDR3 has 14 amino acids. The CDR3 region has the DNA TGTGCCAGCAGTCCTGGGACAGGGAACTATGGCTACACCTTC. It encodes CASSPGTGNYGYTF.

This chain uses TRBV5-1 with TRBJ2-1; 12 nucleotides line up with TRBD2. Trimming cost V 0 bases and J 7 bases; bases outside gene matches: 2. Germline V gene sequence: CDR1 SGHRS, CDR2 YFSETQ. The CDR3 extends over 15 amino acids. CDR3 sequence reads: CASSLALAGGNEQFF. CDR3 coding DNA: TGCGCCAGCAGCTTGGCACTAGCGGGGGGTAATGAGCAGTTCTTC.

About this clone itself: One end of the junction is discordant with germline, which a read error may explain. This chain uses TRBV7-7 with TRBJ1-5; 8 bases map to TRBD1. This CDR3 comprises 13 residues. Germline-derived CDR1 and CDR2 are SSHAT and FNYEAQ (reference sequence). CDR3 DNA sequence: TGTGCTAGCAGCGAATGGACAGGGCAGCCCCAGCATTTT. The encoded protein is CASSEWTGQPQHF. The variable domain in full, with the rest retrieved from reference TRBV7-7 and TRBJ1-5, is GAGVSQSPRYKVTKRGQDVTLRCDPISSHATLYWYQQALGQGPEFLTYFNYEAQPDKSGLPSDRFSAERPEGSISTLTIQRTEQRDSAMYRCASSEWTGQPQHFGDGTRLSIL.

CDR3 sequence reads: CASSPGVVDGELFF. In DNA, the CDR3 is TGTGCCAGCTCCCCCGGGGTCGTGGACGGGGAGCTGTTTTTT. The rearrangement uses TRBV18 and TRBJ2-2, with a weak D call TRBD2 (5 bases). CDR3 size: 14 residues. Germline lookup yields CDR1 KGHSH and CDR2 LQKENI. Between the trimmed V and J ends, which lost 6 bases and 7 bases, there was a span of 15 bases.

The chain links TRBV7-6 to TRBJ1-6; D remains ambiguous. V was cut by 2 bases and J by 9 bases, with 8 bases left in between. CDR3 length: 13 residues. Looked up from germline, CDR1 is SGHVS and CDR2 is FNYEAQ. The CDR3 DNA follows: TGTGCCAGCAGCTTATCACGAGTTTCACCCCTCCACTTT. Translating it yields CASSLSRVSPLHF.

CDR3 sequence: CAWATYPGEKLFF. CDR3 coding DNA: TGTGCCTGGGCCACTTACCCTGGGGAAAAACTGTTTTTT. The V gene is TRBV30, the J gene TRBJ1-4; D ambiguous. The V gene's germline CDR1 is GTSNPN and CDR2 SVGIG (reference sequence). V dropped 5 bases and J dropped 8 bases, with 15 bases sitting between them. This CDR3 spans 13 amino acids.

The chain carries TRBV15 and TRBJ2-7, with D unresolved. From germline, CDR1 is LNHNV and CDR2 YYDKDF (reference sequence). V gave up 0 bases and J gave up 1 base, with 4 bases separating them. The CDR3 totals 13 residues. CDR3: CATSRDQSYEQYF. The CDR3 DNA is TGTGCCACCAGCAGAGATCAGTCCTACGAGCAGTACTTC.

The chain recombines TRBV9 with TRBJ2-3; 15 nucleotides align to TRBD2. From germline, CDR1 is SGDLS and CDR2 YYNGEE. CDR3 length equals 17 residues. V shed 4 bases, J shed 4 bases, and the junction held 7 bases outside the gene matches. As DNA, the CDR3 is TGTGCCAGCAGCCCAAGGACTAGCGGGGGGGTGGCAGATACGCAGTATTTT. Residues: CASSPRTSGGVADTQYF.